The 20 T cell receptor beta chains presented below share a single source sample, sequenced in a study of blood T cell repertoires in COVID-19. The protocol was immunoSEQ multiplex PCR, while the TCRdb copy is restricted to in-frame clones and leaves out a portion. In the table there are fewer than 250,000 clones, roughly 80% of which are singletons. The sequenced material came from peripheral blood. All receptors derive from a woman in her 70s with active or convalescent COVID-19.

V and J are TRBV24-1 and TRBJ2-1, with 9 bases that match TRBD2. Trimming cost V 5 bases and J 10 bases; bases outside gene matches: 8. The CDR3 has 14 amino acids. Germline loops: CDR1 KGHDR, CDR2 SFDVKD. The CDR3, as DNA: TGTGCCACCAGTGGGCGGGAGGGCCTGAGGGAGCAGTTCTTC. Translated, it gives CATSGREGLREQFF.

This chain uses TRBV18 with TRBJ1-2, with D uncertain. V was shortened by 0 bases and J by 4 bases, with 12 bases between the two germline ends. Germline V gene lookup returns CDR1 KGHSH and CDR2 LQKENI. The CDR3 runs 15 residues. The CDR3 DNA reads as TGTGCCAGCTCACCACCTTCACAGACCTTCTATGGCTACACCTTC. Translating it yields CASSPPSQTFYGYTF.

The CDR3 protein is CASSRDRGVEKLFF. The CDR3 DNA follows: TGTGCCAGCAGCCGAGACAGGGGGGTTGAAAAACTGTTTTTT. This chain connects TRBV6-5 to TRBJ1-4; 9 bases align to TRBD1. The CDR3 contains 14 residues. Germline trimming cut 6 bases from V and 7 bases from J; bases unmatched to any gene: 6. CDR1 and CDR2 (germline): MNHEY, SVGAGI.

The chain combines TRBV13 with TRBJ2-3, with 7 bases matching TRBD2. Looked up from germline, CDR1 is PRHDT and CDR2 is FYEKMQ (reference sequence). The CDR3 sequence is 15 residues long. With 3 bases clipped from V and 5 bases from J, the junction kept 8 bases outside the gene matches. CDR3 in amino acids: CASSFRAGDGDTQYF. The CDR3 DNA is TGTGCCAGCAGCTTTAGGGCGGGAGATGGAGATACGCAGTATTTT.

This sequence joins TRBV4-3 and TRBJ1-1; D is ambiguous. The CDR3 contains 14 residues. Trimming cost V 2 bases and J 0 bases, with 7 bases left between them. Germline loops: CDR1 LGHNA, CDR2 YSLEER. The DNA of the CDR3 is TGCGCCAGCAGCCAAACGGGAATGAACACTGAAGCTTTCTTT. Translation gives CASSQTGMNTEAFF.

The J gene is TRBJ1-1, the V gene TRBV5-4; the match to TRBD1 covers 7 bases. The CDR3 has 16 residues. Unmatched junction bases numbered 14, after V lost 4 bases and J lost 5 bases. Germline V gene sequence: CDR1 SGHNT, CDR2 YYREEE (reference sequence). The CDR3 loop reads CASSPQGGAGGTEAFF. The CDR3 nucleotides read TGTGCCAGCAGCCCGCAGGGGGGCGCGGGGGGGACTGAAGCTTTCTTT.

In its sample, this clone was seen a few times. This CDR3 is CASSILKPGQGRPYEQYF. CDR3 bases: TGTGCCAGTAGTATCCTGAAACCGGGACAGGGTCGTCCCTACGAGCAGTACTTC. V gene TRBV19 combines with J gene TRBJ2-7; 9 nucleotides match TRBD1. This CDR3 is 18 amino acids long. Losses at the gene ends were 3 bases for V and 2 bases for J; bases not matched to a gene: 14. Per germline, CDR1 LNHDA and CDR2 SQIVND (reference sequence).

The CDR3 bases are TGTGCCATCAAGGGCGACAGGGCCAACTATGGCTACACCTTC. Translating gives CAIKGDRANYGYTF. The genes are TRBV10-3 and TRBJ1-2; 7 nucleotides match TRBD1. V lost 7 bases and J lost 2; bases outside the gene matches: 7. Germline lookup yields CDR1 ENHRY and CDR2 SYGVKD. CDR3 length: 14 residues.

This sequence joins TRBV3-1 (or the pseudogene TRBV3-2) and TRBJ2-1, with a possible D match to TRBD1 (6 bases). CDR1 and CDR2 from the germline V gene are LGHDT and YNNKEL (reference sequence). V was cut by 1 base and J by 9 bases, with 10 bases left in between. This CDR3 has 13 amino acids. The CDR3 sequence is CASSQVRGSEQFF. In DNA form, the CDR3 reads TGTGCCAGCAGCCAAGTGAGGGGGAGTGAGCAGTTCTTC.

V usage is TRBV12-3 or TRBV12-4 and J usage is TRBJ1-2, with D hard to call. This CDR3 spans 11 amino acids. The V end was cut by 6 bases, the J end by 8 bases, with 10 bases between. Written as DNA, the CDR3 is TGTGCCAGCAGACGCCTCGGGGGCTACACCTTC. This codes for CASRRLGGYTF.

The CDR3 DNA sequence: TGTGCCAGCAGCCAATACGGGACTGCGAACACTGAAGCTTTCTTT. Encoded protein: CASSQYGTANTEAFF. The chain combines TRBV3-1 (or the pseudogene TRBV3-2) with TRBJ1-1; D is possibly TRBD1 (5 bases). V lost 2 bases to trimming and J lost 1 base, with 11 bases between them. The V gene's germline CDR1 is LGHDT and CDR2 YNNKEL (reference sequence). There are 15 residues in the CDR3.

V gene TRBV5-1 combines with J gene TRBJ2-5; 7 bases map to TRBD2. CDR1 is SGHRS and CDR2 is YFSETQ in the germline V gene. V was pared by 0 bases and J by 1 base, with 3 bases of the junction left unmatched. CDR3 length equals 15 residues. The CDR3, as DNA: TGCGCCAGCAGCTTGGATCCTAGCGGCCAAGAGACCCAGTACTTC. It encodes CASSLDPSGQETQYF.

V gene TRBV9 combines with J gene TRBJ2-2; D is unresolved. V lost 0 bases, J lost 3 bases, and 6 bases lay in between. The CDR3 totals 14 residues. Germline CDR1 and CDR2: SGDLS and YYNGEE. This chain's CDR3 is CASSVASDTGELFF. CDR3 coding DNA: TGTGCCAGCAGCGTAGCGTCGGACACCGGGGAGCTGTTTTTT.

J is TRBJ2-7 and V is TRBV5-1, with D possibly TRBD2 on 5 matching bases. Germline CDR1 is SGHRS and CDR2 is YFSETQ. Trimming removed 0 bases from V and 6 bases from J, with 13 bases in between. The CDR3 contains 14 residues. CDR3 sequence: CASSLVLAGVEQYF. The CDR3 DNA follows: TGCGCCAGCAGCTTGGTCCTAGCCGGGGTCGAGCAGTACTTC.

This sequence joins TRBV6-5 and TRBJ2-7; no firm D call. V lost 6 bases and J lost 3, with 18 bases in between. Germline CDR1 MNHEY, CDR2 SVGAGI. CDR3 length equals 15 residues. The CDR3 reads CASRSPGSNFYEQYF. CDR3 DNA sequence: TGTGCCAGCAGATCACCGGGTTCCAATTTCTACGAGCAGTACTTC.

This clone was observed a few times. The J gene is TRBJ1-2, the V gene TRBV7-2; 9 bases are a match to TRBD1. Germline CDR1 and CDR2: SGHTA and FQGNSA. The V and J ends lost 1 base and 9 bases, in that order; junction bases with no gene match: 6. The CDR3 contains 14 residues. This CDR3 reads CASSLVGDRVRYTF. CDR3 nucleotide sequence: TGTGCCAGCAGCTTAGTGGGGGACAGGGTCCGCTACACCTTC.

The V call is TRBV10-3, the J call TRBJ2-5, with D tentatively TRBD2 (5 bases). Germline V lookup: CDR1 ENHRY, CDR2 SYGVKD. The germline V and J ends were trimmed by 6 bases and 4 bases, with 15 bases remaining between them. The CDR3 spans 14 residues. DNA of the CDR3: TGTGCCATCAGGACCCACGGGGAAGGAGAGACCCAGTACTTC. It codes for CAIRTHGEGETQYF.

The chain employs TRBV6-5 and TRBJ2-1; 10 positions agree with TRBD1. This CDR3 region has 14 residues. The germline CDR1 and CDR2 sequences are MNHEY and SVGAGI. Trimming at V came to 9 bases and at J to 7 bases, leaving 9 bases not matched to a gene. This chain's CDR3 is CASRQGADLNEQFF. The CDR3 DNA sequence: TGTGCCAGTAGACAGGGGGCGGACCTGAATGAGCAGTTCTTC.

The chain uses TRBV27 and TRBJ1-4, with D possibly being TRBD1 (6 bases). The V and J ends lost 5 bases and 3 bases respectively, with 16 bases between them. The length of the CDR3 is 16 residues. Per the germline V gene, CDR1 is MNHEY and CDR2 is SMNVEV (reference sequence). The CDR3 bases are TGTGCCAGCAGTCTGGCCAGGGGTAGGGCTAATGAAAAACTGTTTTTT. Translation: CASSLARGRANEKLFF.

This clone came up a few times. The chain has TRBV6-2 or TRBV6-3 and TRBJ1-1, with no clear D. This CDR3 region has 12 residues. CDR1 MNHEY and CDR2 SVGEGT come from the germline V gene. Trimming stripped 1 base from V and 7 bases from J, with 7 bases between. As DNA, the CDR3 is TGTGCCAGCAGTTACTTCCAACTTGAAGCTTTCTTT. It yields the protein CASSYFQLEAFF.